Reported below is one TCR beta chain. This sample is part of a study of blood T cell repertoires in COVID-19. Study overall: Donors in the United States, Italy and Spain gave samples during acute or convalescent COVID-19. T cells, B-cell-depleted T cells, or PBMCs provided the cDNA or gDNA that served as material.

Germline trimming cut 6 bases from V and 6 bases from J; bases unmatched to any gene: 3. This CDR3 comprises 13 residues. Germline V CDR1 and CDR2: LNHDA, SQIVND (reference sequence). Authors' processing steps: Reference gene primer amplification gave nucleated cell count estimates. The table came from immunoSEQ multiplex PCR; TCRdb's copy has only in-frame clones and leaves some out. That table supplies the V and J calls and clone size; D and trimming were determined from the DNA. The sample contains fewer than 150,000 clones, over 75% of which appear only once. This sequence was found in a woman in her 70s who had recovered from COVID-19. The J gene is TRBJ1-5, the V gene TRBV19, with TRBD1 matching 9 bases. The specimen sequenced was peripheral blood. CDR3 protein: CASRDRGSQPQHF. In DNA form, the CDR3 reads TGTGCCAGTAGGGACAGGGGTAGTCAGCCCCAGCATTTT.